This T cell receptor (beta chain) was recorded in a study of blood T cell repertoires in COVID-19. On the study more broadly: COVID-19 samples from acute and convalescent phases originated in the United States, Italy and Spain.

Germline V CDR1 and CDR2: MGHRA, YSYEKL. The CDR3 runs 15 residues. Trimming shortened V by 1 base and J by 7 bases, and 14 bases separated the two germline ends. TCRdb's copy holds only in-frame clones and misses some; the assay was immunoSEQ multiplex PCR. This sample yields about 120,000 clones, of which about 74% are seen a single time; 6.5% to 9% belongs to the top ten. The TCR originated in a human donor in a cohort sampled during active COVID-19. The V call is TRBV4-1, the J call TRBJ2-1; a possible D gene is TRBD1 (6 bases). The sequencing input was peripheral blood. The CDR3 here is CASSQVGAEKNEQFF. In DNA form, the CDR3 reads TGCGCCAGCAGCCAAGTGGGGGCAGAAAAGAATGAGCAGTTCTTC.